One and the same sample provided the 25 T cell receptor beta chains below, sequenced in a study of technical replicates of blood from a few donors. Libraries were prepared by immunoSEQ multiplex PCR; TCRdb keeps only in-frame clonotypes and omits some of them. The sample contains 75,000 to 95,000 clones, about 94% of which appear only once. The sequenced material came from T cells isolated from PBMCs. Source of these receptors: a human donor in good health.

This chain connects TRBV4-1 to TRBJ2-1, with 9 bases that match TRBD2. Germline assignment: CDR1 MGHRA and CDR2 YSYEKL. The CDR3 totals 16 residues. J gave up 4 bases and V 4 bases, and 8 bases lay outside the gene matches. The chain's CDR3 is CASSPNVAGGYNEQFF. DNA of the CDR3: TGCGCCAGCAGCCCGAATGTGGCGGGAGGGTACAATGAGCAGTTCTTC.

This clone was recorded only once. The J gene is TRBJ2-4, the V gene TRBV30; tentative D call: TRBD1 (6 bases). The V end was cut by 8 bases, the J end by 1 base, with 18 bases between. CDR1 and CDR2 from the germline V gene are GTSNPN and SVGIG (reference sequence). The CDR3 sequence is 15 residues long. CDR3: CAALPGEWAKNIQYF. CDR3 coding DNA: TGTGCCGCCCTTCCAGGGGAATGGGCCAAAAACATTCAGTACTTC.

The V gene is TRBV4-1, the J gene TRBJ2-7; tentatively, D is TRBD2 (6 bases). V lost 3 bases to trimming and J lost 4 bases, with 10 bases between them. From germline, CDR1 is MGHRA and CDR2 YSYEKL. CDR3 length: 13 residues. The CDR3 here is CASSHPGLYEQYF. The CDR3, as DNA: TGCGCCAGCAGCCATCCAGGACTATACGAGCAGTACTTC.

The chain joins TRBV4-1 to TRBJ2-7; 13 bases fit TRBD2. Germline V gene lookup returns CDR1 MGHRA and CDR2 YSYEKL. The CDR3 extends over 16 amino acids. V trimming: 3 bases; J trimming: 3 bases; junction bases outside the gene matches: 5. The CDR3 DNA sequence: TGCGCCAGCAGCCAGCGACTAGCGGGGGGCAACTACGAGCAGTACTTC. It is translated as CASSQRLAGGNYEQYF.

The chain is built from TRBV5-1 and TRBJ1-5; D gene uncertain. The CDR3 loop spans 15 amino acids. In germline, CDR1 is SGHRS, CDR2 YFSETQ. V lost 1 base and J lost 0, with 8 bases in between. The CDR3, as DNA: TGCGCCAGCAGCTTGCGAGGAAATAGCAATCAGCCCCAGCATTTT. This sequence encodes CASSLRGNSNQPQHF.

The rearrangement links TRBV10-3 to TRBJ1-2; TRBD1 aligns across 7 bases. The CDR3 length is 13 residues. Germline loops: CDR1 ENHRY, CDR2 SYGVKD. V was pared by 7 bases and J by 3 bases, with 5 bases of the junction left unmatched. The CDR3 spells CAITSTGYYGYTF. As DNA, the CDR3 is TGTGCCATCACTTCGACAGGGTACTATGGCTACACCTTC.

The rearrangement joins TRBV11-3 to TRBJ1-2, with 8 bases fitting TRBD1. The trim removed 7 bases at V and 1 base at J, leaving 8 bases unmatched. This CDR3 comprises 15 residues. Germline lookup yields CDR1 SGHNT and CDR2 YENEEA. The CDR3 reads CASTERQGINYGYTF. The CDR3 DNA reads TGTGCCAGCACCGAAAGACAGGGGATTAACTATGGCTACACCTTC. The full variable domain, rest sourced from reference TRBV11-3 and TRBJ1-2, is EAGVVQSPRYKIIEKKQPVAFWCNPISGHNTLYWYLQNLGQGPELLIRYENEEAVDDSQLPKDRFSAERLKGVDSTLKIQPAELGDSAVYLCASTERQGINYGYTFGSGTRLTVV.

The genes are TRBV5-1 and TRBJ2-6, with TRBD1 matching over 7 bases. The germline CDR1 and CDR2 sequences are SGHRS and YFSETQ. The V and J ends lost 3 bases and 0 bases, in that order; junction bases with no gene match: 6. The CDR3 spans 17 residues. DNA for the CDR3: TGCGCCAGCAGCTATCGGGGACAGAACTCTGGGGCCAACGTCCTGACTTTC. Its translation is CASSYRGQNSGANVLTF. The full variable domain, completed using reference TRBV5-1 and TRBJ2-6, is KAGVTQTPRYLIKTRGQQVTLSCSPISGHRSVSWYQQTPGQGLQFLFEYFSETQRNKGNFPGRFSGRQFSNSRSEMNVSTLELGDSALYLCASSYRGQNSGANVLTFGAGSRLTVL.

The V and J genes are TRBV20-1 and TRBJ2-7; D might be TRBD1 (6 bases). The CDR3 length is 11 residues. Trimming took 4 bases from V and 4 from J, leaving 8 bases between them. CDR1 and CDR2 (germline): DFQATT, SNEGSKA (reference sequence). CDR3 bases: TGCAGTGCTATTACAGGGTACGAGCAGTACTTC. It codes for CSAITGYEQYF.

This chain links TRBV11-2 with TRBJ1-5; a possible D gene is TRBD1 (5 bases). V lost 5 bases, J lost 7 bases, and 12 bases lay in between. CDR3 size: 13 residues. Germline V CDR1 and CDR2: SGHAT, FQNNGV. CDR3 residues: CASSNRRGQPQHF. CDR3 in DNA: TGTGCCAGCAGCAATAGAAGGGGACAGCCCCAGCATTTT. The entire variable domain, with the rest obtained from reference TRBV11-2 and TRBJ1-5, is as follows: EAGVAQSPRYKIIEKRQSVAFWCNPISGHATLYWYQQILGQGPKLLIQFQNNGVVDDSQLPKDRFSAERLKGVDSTLKIQPAKLEDSAVYLCASSNRRGQPQHFGDGTRLSIL.

Here the CDR3 DNA reads TGTGCCAGTAGTATCGCAGAGACTTACGAGCAGTACTTC. Translation: CASSIAETYEQYF. V gene TRBV19 combines with J gene TRBJ2-7; D is uncertain. Per the germline V gene, CDR1 is LNHDA and CDR2 is SQIVND (reference sequence). Trimming pared 3 bases from V and 4 bases from J, leaving 10 bases between. The CDR3 spans 13 residues.

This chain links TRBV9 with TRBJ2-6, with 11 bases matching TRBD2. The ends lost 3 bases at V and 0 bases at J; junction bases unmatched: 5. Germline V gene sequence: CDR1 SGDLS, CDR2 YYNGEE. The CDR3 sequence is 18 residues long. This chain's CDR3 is CASSGKTSGVSGANVLTF. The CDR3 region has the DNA TGTGCCAGCAGCGGCAAGACTAGCGGGGTCTCTGGGGCCAACGTCCTGACTTTC.

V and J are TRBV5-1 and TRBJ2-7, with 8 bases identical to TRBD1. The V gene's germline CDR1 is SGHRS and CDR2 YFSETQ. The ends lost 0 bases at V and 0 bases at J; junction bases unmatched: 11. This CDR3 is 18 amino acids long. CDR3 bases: TGCGCCAGCAGCTTGGATGGGGCCGGACAGGGTTCCTCCTACGAGCAGTACTTC. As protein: CASSLDGAGQGSSYEQYF. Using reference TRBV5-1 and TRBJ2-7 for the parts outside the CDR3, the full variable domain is KAGVTQTPRYLIKTRGQQVTLSCSPISGHRSVSWYQQTPGQGLQFLFEYFSETQRNKGNFPGRFSGRQFSNSRSEMNVSTLELGDSALYLCASSLDGAGQGSSYEQYFGPGTRLTVT.

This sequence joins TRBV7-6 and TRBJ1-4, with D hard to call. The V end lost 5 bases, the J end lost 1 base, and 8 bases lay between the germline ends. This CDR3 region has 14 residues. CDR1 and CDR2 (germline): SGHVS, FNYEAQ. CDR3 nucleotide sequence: TGTGCCAGCAGCCCCGTGTTAACTAATGAAAAACTGTTTTTT. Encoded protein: CASSPVLTNEKLFF.

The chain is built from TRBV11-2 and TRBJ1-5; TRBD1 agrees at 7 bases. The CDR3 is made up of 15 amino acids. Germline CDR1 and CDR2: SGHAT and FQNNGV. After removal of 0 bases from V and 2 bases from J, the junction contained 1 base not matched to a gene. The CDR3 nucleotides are TGTGCCAGCAGCTTAGACGGACAGGGCAATCAGCCCCAGCATTTT. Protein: CASSLDGQGNQPQHF.

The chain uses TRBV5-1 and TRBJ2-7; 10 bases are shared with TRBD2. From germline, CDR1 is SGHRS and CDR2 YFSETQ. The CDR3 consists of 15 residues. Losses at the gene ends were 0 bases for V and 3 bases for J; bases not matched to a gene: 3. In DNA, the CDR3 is TGCGCCAGCAGCTTGGGGGGGACTAGCGACTACGAGCAGTACTTC. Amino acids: CASSLGGTSDYEQYF.

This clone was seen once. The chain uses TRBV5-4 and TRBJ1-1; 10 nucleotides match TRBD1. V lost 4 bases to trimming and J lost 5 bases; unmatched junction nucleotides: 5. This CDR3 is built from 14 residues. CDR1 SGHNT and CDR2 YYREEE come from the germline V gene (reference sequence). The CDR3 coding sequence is TGTGCCAGCAGCCAAGACAGGGGGCAGACTGAAGCTTTCTTT. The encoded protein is CASSQDRGQTEAFF.

The CDR3 loop is CASSSVSYEQYF. The CDR3 bases are TGCGCCAGCAGTTCGGTATCCTACGAGCAGTACTTC. This rearrangement joins TRBV10-1 to TRBJ2-7, with no clear D. Germline loops: CDR1 WNHNN, CDR2 SYGVQD (reference sequence). V lost 5 bases, J lost 1 base, and 6 bases lay in between. CDR3 length equals 12 residues.

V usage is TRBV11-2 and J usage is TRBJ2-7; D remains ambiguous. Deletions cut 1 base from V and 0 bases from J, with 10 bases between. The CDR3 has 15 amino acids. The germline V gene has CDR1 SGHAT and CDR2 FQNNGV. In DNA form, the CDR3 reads TGTGCCAGCAGCTTAGCACAGCTGAGCTCCTACGAGCAGTACTTC. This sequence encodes CASSLAQLSSYEQYF.

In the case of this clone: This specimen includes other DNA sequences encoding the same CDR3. In DNA form, the CDR3 reads TGTGCCAGCAGTTACTCCAGGGGTCAGCCCCAGCATTTT. This encodes CASSYSRGQPQHF. The chain combines TRBV6-5 with TRBJ1-5, with D possibly matching TRBD1 (6 bases). Germline CDR1 is MNHEY and CDR2 is SVGAGI. V was cut by 0 bases and J by 6 bases, with 6 bases left in between. The CDR3 is 13 residues long.

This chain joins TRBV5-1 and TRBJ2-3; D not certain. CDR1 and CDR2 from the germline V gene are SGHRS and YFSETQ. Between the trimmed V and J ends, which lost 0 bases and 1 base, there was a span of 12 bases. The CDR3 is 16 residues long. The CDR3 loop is CASSLGGRSGTDTQYF. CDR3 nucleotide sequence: TGCGCCAGCAGCTTGGGTGGCAGGTCAGGCACAGATACGCAGTATTTT.

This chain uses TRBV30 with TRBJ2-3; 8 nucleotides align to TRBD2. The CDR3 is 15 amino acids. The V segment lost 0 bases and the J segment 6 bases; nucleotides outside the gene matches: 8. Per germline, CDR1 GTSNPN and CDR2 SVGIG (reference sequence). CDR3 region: CAWSVQSGGWDTQYF. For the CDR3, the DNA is TGTGCCTGGAGTGTACAAAGCGGGGGTTGGGATACGCAGTATTTT.

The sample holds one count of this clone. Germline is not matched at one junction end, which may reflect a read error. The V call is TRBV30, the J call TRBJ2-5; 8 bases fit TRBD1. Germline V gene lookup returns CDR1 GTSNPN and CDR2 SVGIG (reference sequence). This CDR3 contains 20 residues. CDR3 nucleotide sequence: TGTGCCTGGAGTGTACCCCCCCCCGGGACAGGAAGAGGTTTCGGAGAGGCCCAGTACTTC. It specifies CAWSVPPPGTGRGFGEAQYF.

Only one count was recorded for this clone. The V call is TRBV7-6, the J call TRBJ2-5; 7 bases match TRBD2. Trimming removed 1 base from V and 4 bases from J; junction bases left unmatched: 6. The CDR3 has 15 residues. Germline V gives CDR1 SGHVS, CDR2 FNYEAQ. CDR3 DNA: TGTGCCAGCAGCTTAGGGTCCAGCGGGGTAGAGACCCAGTACTTC. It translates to CASSLGSSGVETQYF.

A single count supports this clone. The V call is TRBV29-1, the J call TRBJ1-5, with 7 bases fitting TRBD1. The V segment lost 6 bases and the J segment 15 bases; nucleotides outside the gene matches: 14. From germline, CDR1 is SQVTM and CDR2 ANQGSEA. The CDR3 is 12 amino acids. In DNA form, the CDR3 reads TGCAGCGTGGCCGGGACAGCCAACGAATTGCATTTT. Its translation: CSVAGTANELHF.